Presented here are 15 T cell receptor beta chains from one specimen sequenced in a study of regulatory T cells in long-lasting Graves disease. Relying on iRepertoire HTBI primers and Arm-PCR of CDR3 regions, the team built TCR beta libraries. MiXCR, applied by TCRdb to the multiplex PCR reads, yields one record per CDR3 protein. The repertoire includes about 240,000 distinct CDR3 sequences, just over 20% of them detected once, and 14% sits in the top ten. Indicated time point: newly diagnosed GD, antithyroid drugs for less than 3 months. Extracted PBMC RNA gave rise to the TCR library. The sample consisted of peripheral blood mononuclear cells (PBMCs), taken at new diagnosis, from a patient treated with antithyroid drugs. These receptors were taken from a female donor with Graves disease.

This clonotype was counted a few times. This sequence joins TRBV9 and TRBJ2-1; maybe TRBD2 (7 bases). V shed 0 bases and J shed 6 bases, with 13 bases lying between them. Germline assignment: CDR1 SGDLS and CDR2 YYNGEE. CDR3 length: 15 residues. The CDR3 DNA sequence: TGTGCCAGCAGCGTAGTGGGGGGGGGCCTCAATGAGCAGTTCTTC. It encodes CASSVVGGGLNEQFF.

In its sample, this clonotype was seen a few times. This chain connects TRBV5-1 to TRBJ1-4, with unresolved D. Trimming removed 4 bases from V and 8 bases from J, with 15 bases in between. The CDR3 runs to 14 residues. Germline V lookup: CDR1 SGHRS, CDR2 YFSETQ. The CDR3 protein is CASSPGRKEEKLFF. CDR3 nucleotides: TGCGCCAGCAGCCCCGGGCGTAAAGAGGAAAAACTGTTTTTT.

In the case of this clonotype: A read error is likely here: a far larger clone is one base away. The V gene is TRBV20-1, the J gene TRBJ2-5; D possibly matches TRBD1 or TRBD2 (5 bases each). Judging by the DNA end, TRBJ2-7 fits better; the J call may be wrong. The germline V gene has CDR1 DFQATT and CDR2 SNEGSKA (reference sequence). This CDR3 is built from 13 residues. The CDR3 is CSASGAALYEQYF. The CDR3 DNA follows: TGCAGTGCTAGCGGGGCAGCCCTCTACGAGCAGTACTTC.

In this sample, this clonotype turned up many times. CDR3 protein: CASSPGQVLNEQFF. CDR3 coding DNA: TGTGCCAGCAGCCCGGGACAGGTCCTTAATGAGCAGTTCTTC. The chain links TRBV7-9 to TRBJ2-1; 8 nucleotides line up with TRBD1. This CDR3 comprises 14 residues. The ends lost 5 bases at V and 7 bases at J; junction bases unmatched: 7. In germline, CDR1 is SEHNR, CDR2 FQNEAQ (reference sequence).

At least ten counts were recorded for this clonotype. The V call is TRBV6-1, the J call TRBJ1-5, with D perhaps TRBD1 (6 bases). The V gene lost 5 bases and the J gene lost 7 bases, with 21 bases spanning the gap. This CDR3 comprises 16 residues. CDR1 is MNHNS, CDR2 SASEGT, per germline. CDR3 residues: CASSPTPPGGRQPQHF. The CDR3 coding sequence is TGTGCCAGCAGTCCGACCCCGCCGGGGGGCCGGCAGCCCCAGCATTTT.

This clonotype was found many times. The chain has TRBV20-1 and TRBJ2-7, with D possibly called TRBD1 or TRBD2 (6 bases each). The CDR3 contains 14 residues. Per germline, CDR1 DFQATT and CDR2 SNEGSKA (reference sequence). V gave up 4 bases and J gave up 3 bases, with 16 bases separating them. The CDR3 is CSAIGGTSGYEQYF. CDR3 sequence (DNA): TGCAGTGCTATAGGCGGGACATCTGGCTACGAGCAGTACTTC.

This clonotype has at least ten counts. The chain recombines TRBV2 with TRBJ2-5, with no clear D. Trimming left V 6 bases short and J 0 bases short, with 14 bases between. Germline loops: CDR1 SNHLY, CDR2 FYNNEI. CDR3 length equals 15 residues. CDR3 in DNA: TGTGCCAGCAGCGCCCGCAAGGCCAACCAAGAGACCCAGTACTTC. It specifies CASSARKANQETQYF.

This clonotype was seen many times. The J gene is TRBJ2-1, the V gene TRBV20-1; TRBD2 aligns across 8 bases. The germline V gene encodes CDR1 DFQATT and CDR2 SNEGSKA (reference sequence). The V segment lost 2 bases and the J segment 10 bases; nucleotides outside the gene matches: 7. The CDR3 is 13 residues long. The CDR3 DNA reads TGCAGTGCTAGAAAAAGCGGGGGAGGCGAGCAGTTCTTC. Translating gives CSARKSGGGEQFF.

This clonotype was recorded at least ten times. The genes are TRBV11-2 and TRBJ1-2, with TRBD1 matching 7 bases. V was clipped by 5 bases and J by 2 bases; unmatched bases: 14. The CDR3 covers 17 residues. Germline V gene sequence: CDR1 SGHAT, CDR2 FQNNGV. CDR3 amino acids: CASSNRTGTRPNYGYTF. DNA of the CDR3: TGTGCCAGCAGCAACCGGACAGGAACAAGGCCCAACTATGGCTACACCTTC.

The chain employs TRBV15 and TRBJ2-1, with 10 bases lining up with TRBD2. Germline V gene lookup returns CDR1 LNHNV and CDR2 YYDKDF (reference sequence). The length of the CDR3 is 16 residues. The ends lost 5 bases at V and 9 bases at J; junction bases unmatched: 13. The CDR3 sequence: CATSPPPQRGGSEQFF. CDR3 nucleotide sequence: TGTGCCACCAGCCCCCCCCCCCAGCGGGGGGGGAGTGAGCAGTTCTTC. Drawing the rest from reference TRBV15 and TRBJ2-1, the complete variable domain is DAMVIQNPRYQVTQFGKPVTLSCSQTLNHNVMYWYQQKSSQAPKLLFHYYDKDFNNEADTPDNFQSRRPNTSFCFLDIRSPGLGDTAMYLCATSPPPQRGGSEQFFGPGTRLTVL.

In its sample, this clonotype was seen many times. The rearrangement uses TRBV3-1 and TRBJ2-3, with 8 bases fitting TRBD1. The CDR3 contains 17 residues. J lost 2 bases, V lost 0 bases, and 7 bases had no gene match. Germline V gives CDR1 LGHDT, CDR2 YNNKEL (reference sequence). The CDR3 DNA reads as TGTGCCAGCAGCCAAGAGGGGACAGGCAGTTCCACAGATACGCAGTATTTT. This codes for CASSQEGTGSSTDTQYF.

This clonotype was counted at least ten times. The rearrangement uses TRBV2 and TRBJ1-1; D is unclear. The CDR3 consists of 13 residues. Trimming stripped 7 bases from V and 0 bases from J, with 9 bases between. Germline CDR1 reads SNHLY; CDR2 reads FYNNEI. The CDR3 coding sequence is TGTGCCAGCAAGATAGTTATGAACACTGAAGCTTTCTTT. Its protein is CASKIVMNTEAFF.

In this sample, this clonotype turned up many times. This sequence joins TRBV18 and TRBJ2-3; the D gene is possibly TRBD1 (5 bases). Trimming took 4 bases from V and 6 from J, leaving 20 bases between them. Germline CDR1 is KGHSH and CDR2 is LQKENI. The CDR3 totals 16 residues. The CDR3 DNA is TGTGCCAGCTCACGTTCCGGACACATGCGCTCTGATACGCAGTATTTT. It encodes CASSRSGHMRSDTQYF.

This clonotype has ten or more counts. The chain has TRBV7-7 and TRBJ2-3; weak D call: TRBD2 (5 bases). The germline V gene has CDR1 SSHAT and CDR2 FNYEAQ (reference sequence). The length of the CDR3 is 16 residues. Trimming took 2 bases from V and 0 from J, leaving 12 bases between them. CDR3 bases: TGTGCCAGCAGCTTAAGAGGGCCGGCCAGCACAGATACGCAGTATTTT. The encoded protein is CASSLRGPASTDTQYF.

This clonotype appeared many times. At one end the junction does not follow the germline gene, possibly because of a read error. The rearrangement uses TRBV4-1 and TRBJ2-3, with D hard to call. CDR1 is MGHRA and CDR2 is YSYEKL in the germline V gene. The CDR3 covers 15 residues. This CDR3 is CASNQDEADTDTQYF. CDR3 coding DNA: TGCGCCAGCAACCAAGATGAGGCTGACACAGATACGCAGTATTTT.